This TCR beta chain was found in a study of blood T cell repertoires in COVID-19. Study details: Sources were T cells, B-cell-depleted T cells, or PBMCs; the material itself was cDNA or gDNA.

The table came from immunoSEQ multiplex PCR; TCRdb's copy has only in-frame clones and leaves some out. The sample shows about 50,000 clones, roughly four fifths of them seen only once. With V trimmed by 1 base and J by 5 bases, 4 bases remained unmatched. CDR1 is MGHRA, CDR2 YSYEKL, per germline. The CDR3 consists of 15 residues. The rearrangement links TRBV4-1 to TRBJ2-1, with 8 nucleotides matching TRBD2. Material for sequencing was peripheral blood. The source is a man aged 55 to 69 with acute or convalescent COVID-19. CDR3 loop: CASSQVGSGNNEQFF. The CDR3 DNA is TGCGCCAGCAGCCAAGTGGGTAGCGGGAACAATGAGCAGTTCTTC.